These T cell receptor beta chains were read from a single sample in a study of T cells after yellow fever vaccination. TCRdb itself ran the 5' RACE reads through MiXCR, one entry per CDR3 protein. The profile shows some 390,000 distinct CDR3 sequences, 6.2% of them singletons. This specimen consisted of PBMCs, obtained 5 days after the yellow fever booster vaccination. All receptors derive from a man under 40 who received the YFV17D yellow fever vaccine. Both conserved end residues are part of each CDR3. Each record gives: D gene, J gene, clone size, V gene, CDR3 protein, CDR3 DNA. The D gene is left open where the match is weak. A row's size may be missing; if present it is once, few, many or a size class.

NA | TRBJ2-3 | few | TRBV20-1 | CSAGYGGTDTQYF | TGCAGTGCAGGTTACGGAGGCACAGATACGCAGTATTTT
TRBD2 | TRBJ2-1 | many | TRBV9 | CASSVSGGSYNEQFF | TGTGCCAGCAGCGTTAGCGGGGGCTCCTACAATGAGCAGTTCTTC
TRBD2 | TRBJ2-4 | few | TRBV20-1 | CSARTAGGPQYF | TGCAGTGCGAGAACAGCGGGAGGACCGCAGTACTTC
NA | TRBJ1-2 | many | TRBV6-1 | CASSPGIGQNYGYTF | TGTGCCAGCAGCCCCGGAATCGGACAGAACTATGGCTACACCTTC
NA | TRBJ2-7 | many | TRBV10-3 | CAIMAGFEQYF | TGTGCCATCATGGCGGGATTTGAGCAGTACTTC
TRBD1 | TRBJ2-2 | many | TRBV14 | CASSQNRGIGELFF | TGTGCCAGCAGCCAAAACAGGGGCATCGGGGAGCTGTTTTTT
NA | TRBJ2-2 | NA | TRBV4-1 | CASSQGPAYANTGELFF | TGCGCCAGCAGCCAAGGACCTGCATACGCGAACACCGGGGAGCTGTTTTTT
TRBD2 | TRBJ2-1 | few | TRBV18 | CASSREGAYNEQFF | TGTGCCAGCTCCCGGGAGGGAGCCTACAATGAGCAGTTCTTC
NA | TRBJ2-1 | NA | TRBV5-1 | CASSSGGTSKRSYNEQFF | TGCGCCAGCAGCTCTGGGGGGACTTCTAAACGCTCCTACAATGAGCAGTTCTTC
NA | TRBJ2-7 | NA | TRBV5-1 | CASIRDPSSYEQYF | TGCGCCAGCATCCGGGATCCAAGCTCCTACGAGCAGTACTTC
NA | TRBJ2-1 | many | TRBV7-2 | CASSLEGPSNNEQFF | TGTGCCAGCAGCTTAGAGGGACCATCTAACAATGAGCAGTTCTTC
NA | TRBJ2-1 | many | TRBV29-1 | CSVESDRYNEQFF | TGCAGCGTTGAAAGTGACAGATACAATGAGCAGTTCTTC
TRBD1 | TRBJ2-5 | many | TRBV20-1 | CSARVDRGETQYF | TGCAGTGCTAGAGTGGACAGGGGTGAGACCCAGTACTTC
TRBD1 | TRBJ2-7 | few | TRBV10-3 | CAISEQGARDEQYF | TGTGCCATCAGTGAACAGGGGGCGAGGGACGAGCAGTACTTC
NA | TRBJ2-1 | once | TRBV20-1 | CCARDHRGSSYNEQFF | TGCTGTGCTAGAGATCATCGGGGGTCCTCCTACAATGAGCAGTTCTTC
TRBD2 | TRBJ2-1 | few | TRBV7-2 | CASSLTVAGLEQFF | TGTGCCAGCAGCTTAACGGTAGCGGGCCTAGAGCAGTTCTTC
NA | TRBJ2-1 | NA | TRBV10-3 | CAISESRVDWLF | TGTGCCATCAGTGAGTCGCGAGTAGATTGGCTCTTC
NA | TRBJ1-1 | few | TRBV9 | CASSVAFDTEAFF | TGTGCCAGCAGCGTAGCTTTTGACACTGAAGCTTTCTTT
NA | TRBJ2-7 | many | TRBV29-1 | CSVEYPAGLYEQYF | TGCAGCGTTGAATACCCCGCGGGGCTTTACGAGCAGTACTTC
NA | TRBJ2-1 | NA | TRBV5-1 | CASSDQSSYNEQFF | TGCGCCAGCAGTGACCAGAGCTCCTACAATGAGCAGTTCTTC
TRBD2 | TRBJ2-3 | few | TRBV20-1 | CSARRTRSTDTQYF | TGCAGTGCTAGGAGGACTAGGAGCACAGATACGCAGTATTTT
NA | TRBJ2-5 | NA | TRBV5-1 | CASSLGQPGQSGYF | TGCGCCAGCAGCTTGGGCCAACCGGGACAAAGCGGCTACTTC
NA | TRBJ2-2 | NA | TRBV20-1 | CSAGRTAGELFF | TGCAGTGCTGGGAGAACTGCCGGGGAGCTGTTTTTT
NA | TRBJ2-7 | many | TRBV3-1 | CASSQAEKTSYEQYF | TGTGCCAGCAGCCAAGCCGAGAAAACGTCCTACGAGCAGTACTTC
TRBD2 | TRBJ2-1 | many | TRBV3-1 | CASSLASGSSNEQFF | TGTGCCAGCAGCTTAGCTAGCGGGAGTTCGAATGAGCAGTTCTTC
TRBD2 | TRBJ2-3 | NA | TRBV20-1 | CSARDGGTSTDTKYF | TGCAGTGCTAGAGATGGGGGGACTAGCACAGATACGAAGTATTTT
NA | TRBJ2-7 | few | TRBV10-2 | CASSESGGLQQYF | TGCGCCAGCAGTGAGTCGGGGGGTTTACAGCAGTACTTC
TRBD2 | TRBJ2-5 | many | TRBV6-5 | CASSYSLAGAGETQYF | TGTGCCAGCAGTTACTCGCTCGCGGGAGCGGGAGAGACCCAGTACTTC
NA | TRBJ2-3 | few | TRBV20-1 | CSARDGERFRTDTQYF | TGCAGTGCTAGAGATGGGGAGCGGTTTCGCACAGATACGCAGTATTTT
TRBD2 | TRBJ2-5 | NA | TRBV24-1 | CATSDSRLADQETQYF | TGTGCCACCAGTGATTCGCGACTAGCGGACCAAGAGACCCAGTACTTC
TRBD2 | TRBJ2-1 | many | TRBV5-1 | CASSLRLAGDHEQFF | TGCGCCAGCAGCTTGAGGCTAGCGGGAGACCATGAGCAGTTCTTC
NA | TRBJ2-1 | many | TRBV15 | CATSRDPGTSSYNEQFF | TGTGCCACCAGCAGGGATCCGGGGACGAGCTCCTACAATGAGCAGTTCTTC
NA | TRBJ2-2 | few | TRBV6-5 | CASGAWPSTGELFF | TGTGCCAGCGGAGCGTGGCCGAGCACCGGGGAGCTGTTTTTT
NA | TRBJ2-5 | NA | TRBV27 | CASSPIGGGQETQYF | TGTGCCAGCAGTCCCATTGGAGGGGGCCAAGAGACCCAGTACTTC
NA | TRBJ2-7 | NA | TRBV5-1 | CASSSDSFYEQYF | TGCGCCAGCAGCTCGGACAGTTTTTACGAGCAGTACTTC
TRBD2 | TRBJ2-7 | few | TRBV10-2 | CASTQAGAAYEQYF | TGCGCCAGCACTCAAGCGGGAGCGGCCTACGAGCAGTACTTC
TRBD2 | TRBJ2-3 | NA | TRBV12-3/TRBV12-4 | CASTTLAGGTDTQSF | TGTGCCAGCACCACCCTAGCGGGAGGGACAGATACGCAGTCTTTT
NA | TRBJ2-1 | NA | TRBV7-2 | CASSLGDELEYHEQFF | TGTGCCAGCAGCTTAGGAGATGAACTGGAATACCATGAGCAGTTCTTC
NA | TRBJ2-1 | NA | TRBV7-2 | CASSLVVVRNEQFF | TGTGCCAGCAGCTTAGTAGTGGTTCGGAATGAGCAGTTCTTC
TRBD2 | TRBJ2-3 | many | TRBV20-1 | CSASMGLAFGDTQYF | TGCAGTGCTAGTATGGGACTAGCGTTTGGGGATACGCAGTATTTT